These 22 T cell receptor beta chains were sequenced from one sample in a study of T cells in Graves' hyperthyroidism and ophthalmopathy. RNA transcripts gave rise to amplified TCR beta CDR3 regions. Initially, a first-round RT-PCR of the TCR CDR3 employed the HTBI primer set. TCRdb fed the multiplex PCR reads into MiXCR, producing one record per CDR3 protein. The sample records a few hundred thousand distinct CDR3 sequences, 35% to 50% being singletons. The specimen sequenced was peripheral blood or thyroid tissue (not recorded which). The receptors come from an adult woman with Graves' disease, either hyperthyroidism or ophthalmopathy (not recorded which).

The chain uses TRBV20-1 and TRBJ2-5, with D unresolved. The V end was cut by 7 bases, the J end by 3 bases, with 12 bases between. Germline V CDR1 and CDR2: DFQATT, SNEGSKA (reference sequence). The CDR3 consists of 12 residues. The DNA for the CDR3 is TGCAGTGATCTTGACCGTGAAGAGACCCAGTACTTC. Translation: CSDLDREETQYF.

This clonotype appeared many times. The chain is built from TRBV2 and TRBJ1-1, with D possibly TRBD1 on 5 matching bases. The V end was cut by 7 bases, the J end by 10 bases, with 19 bases between. CDR3 size: 13 residues. Germline V gene data show CDR1 as SNHLY and CDR2 as FYNNEI. CDR3 sequence: CASTPRDPWGAFF. The CDR3 coding sequence is TGTGCCAGCACACCCCGGGACCCATGGGGAGCTTTCTTT.

This clonotype was recorded at least ten times. The genes are TRBV29-1 and TRBJ2-7, with D perhaps matching TRBD1 (5 bases). Per the germline V gene, CDR1 is SQVTM and CDR2 is ANQGSEA. The CDR3 consists of 15 residues. V shed 0 bases and J shed 1 base, with 13 bases lying between them. The CDR3 nucleotides are TGCAGCGTTGAAGATCTGGTCTCAGGGTCCTACGAGCAGTACTTC. It encodes CSVEDLVSGSYEQYF.

The count of this clonotype is one. J is TRBJ1-5 and V is TRBV11-2; TRBD1 matches 7 bases. The CDR3 is 15 amino acids. The V and J ends lost 0 bases and 9 bases, in that order; junction bases with no gene match: 8. Germline V gives CDR1 SGHAT, CDR2 FQNNGV. The CDR3 DNA follows: TGTGCCAGCAGCTTAGATCGGGACAGCATGAGGCCCCAGCATTTT. It yields the protein CASSLDRDSMRPQHF.

The chain employs TRBV7-9 and TRBJ2-7, with 9 bases that match TRBD1. Trimming at V came to 5 bases and at J to 6 bases, leaving 8 bases not matched to a gene. This CDR3 region has 14 residues. Germline V CDR1 and CDR2: SEHNR, FQNEAQ (reference sequence). Here the CDR3 reads CASSEGTGYREQYF. The DNA of the CDR3 is TGTGCCAGCAGCGAAGGGACAGGGTATCGCGAGCAGTACTTC.

The CDR3 nucleotides read TGTGCCAGCAGCGTAGGGTCGGGACAGGGAGACCCAACTAATGAAAAACTGTTTTTT. It encodes CASSVGSGQGDPTNEKLFF. This chain uses TRBV9 with TRBJ1-4, with TRBD1 matching over 9 bases. Germline CDR1 and CDR2: SGDLS and YYNGEE. J gave up 0 bases and V 0 bases, and 9 bases lay outside the gene matches. CDR3 length equals 19 residues.

Comment on this clonotype: An end of the junction differs from the germline gene, which may be a read error. The CDR3 region has the DNA TGTGCCAGCAGCCCTGACAGGTTGTCCTACGAGCAGTACTTC. Translated, it gives CASSPDRLSYEQYF. The chain has TRBV10-2 and TRBJ2-7; the D gene is possibly TRBD1 (6 bases). Germline CDR1 reads WSHSY; CDR2 reads SAAADI. The length of the CDR3 is 14 residues.

This sequence joins TRBV24-1 and TRBJ2-5, with unresolved D. CDR3 size: 14 residues. V shed 0 bases and J shed 5 bases, with 9 bases lying between them. The germline V gene encodes CDR1 KGHDR and CDR2 SFDVKD. CDR3 bases: TGTGCCACCAGTGATTTGGGGCTAGGGGAGACCCAGTACTTC. Protein: CATSDLGLGETQYF.

In its sample, this clonotype was seen many times. This sequence joins TRBV19 and TRBJ1-5; 9 bases agree with TRBD1. Trimming took 5 bases from V and 2 from J; bases not matched to a gene: 4. Germline-derived CDR1 and CDR2 are LNHDA and SQIVND (reference sequence). The CDR3 consists of 15 residues. The CDR3 sequence is CASSPGQGRNQPQHF. In DNA, the CDR3 is TGTGCCAGTAGTCCGGGACAGGGTCGCAATCAGCCCCAGCATTTT.

This clonotype showed up many times. V usage is TRBV7-6 and J usage is TRBJ1-2; D not certain. The ends were cut back, 2 bases at V and 1 base at J, with 17 bases in the middle. This CDR3 contains 17 residues. Germline CDR1 reads SGHVS; CDR2 reads FNYEAQ. The CDR3: CASSLCGRPKGNYGYTF. The DNA of the CDR3 is TGTGCCAGCAGCTTATGTGGCAGACCGAAGGGTAACTATGGCTACACCTTC.

The chain uses TRBV29-1 and TRBJ1-5; possible D gene TRBD1, 5 bases. The CDR3 is made up of 13 amino acids. Trimming stripped 4 bases from V and 4 bases from J, with 11 bases between. Looked up from germline, CDR1 is SQVTM and CDR2 is ANQGSEA. The DNA for the CDR3 is TGCAGCGTTGTATGGGGGGAAAATCAGCCCCAGCATTTT. Its protein product is CSVVWGENQPQHF.

V and J are TRBV7-9 and TRBJ2-5; D not resolved. V lost 5 bases and J lost 5, with 15 bases in between. Germline V CDR1 and CDR2: SEHNR, FQNEAQ (reference sequence). CDR3 length equals 14 residues. CDR3 nucleotide sequence: TGTGCCAGCAGCCACGATCGTCCCTTGGAGACCCAGTACTTC. Its translation: CASSHDRPLETQYF. Together with reference TRBV7-9 and TRBJ2-5, the CDR3 gives the full variable domain: DTGVSQNPRHKITKRGQNVTFRCDPISEHNRLYWYRQTLGQGPEFLTYFQNEAQLEKSRLLSDRFSAERPKGSFSTLEIQRTEQGDSAMYLCASSHDRPLETQYFGPGTRLLVL.

This clonotype was seen repeatedly, ten times or more. The chain joins TRBV29-1 to TRBJ2-2; TRBD1 agrees at 8 bases. The length of the CDR3 is 13 residues. Germline V gives CDR1 SQVTM, CDR2 ANQGSEA. V lost 6 bases and J lost 4; bases outside the gene matches: 4. CDR3 sequence (DNA): TGCAGCGTCAGACAGGGGTCCACCGGGGAGCTGTTTTTT. Translated: CSVRQGSTGELFF.

This clonotype came up once. The genes are TRBV7-2 and TRBJ1-2; TRBD1 matches 9 bases. This CDR3 is 14 amino acids long. Per germline, CDR1 SGHTA and CDR2 FQGNSA. The V gene end was trimmed by 4 bases and the J gene end by 10 bases; junction bases not matched to a gene: 10. CDR3 sequence: CASSYERQGGIYTF. The CDR3 bases are TGTGCCAGCAGCTACGAACGACAGGGGGGGATCTACACCTTC.

This clonotype was counted at least ten times. V gene TRBV7-8 combines with J gene TRBJ1-1, with D unresolved. The length of the CDR3 is 12 residues. The germline V gene has CDR1 SGHVS and CDR2 FQNEAQ. V lost 0 bases, J lost 9 bases, and 8 bases lay in between. The CDR3 DNA is TGTGCCAGCAGCTTAGCAGTAGGAAAAGCTTTCTTT. The encoded protein is CASSLAVGKAFF.

V and J are TRBV7-9 and TRBJ1-4; D is unresolved. This CDR3 spans 11 amino acids. CDR1 is SEHNR, CDR2 FQNEAQ, per germline (reference sequence). The V gene lost 5 bases and the J gene lost 6 bases, with 4 bases spanning the gap. The CDR3 sequence: CASSRHEKLFF. DNA for the CDR3: TGTGCCAGCAGCCGACATGAAAAACTGTTTTTT.

This chain links TRBV29-1 with TRBJ1-3; TRBD1 agrees at 7 bases. CDR1 SQVTM and CDR2 ANQGSEA come from the germline V gene. The CDR3 runs 14 residues. Trimming at V came to 7 bases and at J to 2 bases, leaving 8 bases not matched to a gene. In nucleotides, the CDR3 is TGCAGCGGGACCCACAGGGGACCTGGAAACACCATATATTTT. It codes for CSGTHRGPGNTIYF.

This clonotype showed up just once. The chain is built from TRBV19 and TRBJ2-7; no clear D gene. The CDR3 has 14 amino acids. V was trimmed by 2 bases and J by 4 bases, leaving 12 bases between them. From germline, CDR1 is LNHDA and CDR2 SQIVND (reference sequence). The CDR3 nucleotides read TGTGCCAGTAGTATAACGGTGAAGGGTTACGAGCAGTACTTC. It specifies CASSITVKGYEQYF.

The V and J genes are TRBV11-2 and TRBJ2-5; D unresolved. The CDR3 totals 15 residues. Germline CDR1 reads SGHAT; CDR2 reads FQNNGV. With 0 bases removed from V and 5 bases from J, the gap between germline ends came to 13 bases. CDR3 nucleotides: TGTGCCAGCAGCTTAGATCCCCCCTACGAGGAGACCCAGTACTTC. Translating gives CASSLDPPYEETQYF.

This clonotype occurred a few times. Written as DNA, the CDR3 is TGTGCCAGCAGCTTTGGGGGAACGAGTAATTCACCCCTCCACTTT. This encodes CASSFGGTSNSPLHF. J is TRBJ1-6 and V is TRBV7-2; D may be TRBD1 (5 bases). Trimming cost V 3 bases and J 6 bases, with 12 bases left between them. CDR1 and CDR2 (germline): SGHTA, FQGNSA. The CDR3 totals 15 residues.

In this sample, this clonotype turned up many times. The chain carries TRBV7-9 and TRBJ1-5; D is undetermined. Looked up from germline, CDR1 is SEHNR and CDR2 is FQNEAQ (reference sequence). The CDR3 covers 16 residues. Trimming removed 4 bases from V and 3 bases from J, with 16 bases in between. The chain's CDR3 is CASSYNRAGFNQPQHF. The CDR3, as DNA: TGTGCCAGCAGCTATAATCGGGCCGGATTCAATCAGCCCCAGCATTTT.

This clonotype appeared many times. The chain is built from TRBV29-1 and TRBJ2-5; 8 bases fit TRBD2. In germline, CDR1 is SQVTM, CDR2 ANQGSEA. J gave up 5 bases and V 7 bases, and 6 bases lay outside the gene matches. The CDR3 has 12 amino acids. Here the CDR3 DNA reads TGCAGCGCCAGACTAGCGCGGGAGACCCAGTACTTC. Protein: CSARLARETQYF.